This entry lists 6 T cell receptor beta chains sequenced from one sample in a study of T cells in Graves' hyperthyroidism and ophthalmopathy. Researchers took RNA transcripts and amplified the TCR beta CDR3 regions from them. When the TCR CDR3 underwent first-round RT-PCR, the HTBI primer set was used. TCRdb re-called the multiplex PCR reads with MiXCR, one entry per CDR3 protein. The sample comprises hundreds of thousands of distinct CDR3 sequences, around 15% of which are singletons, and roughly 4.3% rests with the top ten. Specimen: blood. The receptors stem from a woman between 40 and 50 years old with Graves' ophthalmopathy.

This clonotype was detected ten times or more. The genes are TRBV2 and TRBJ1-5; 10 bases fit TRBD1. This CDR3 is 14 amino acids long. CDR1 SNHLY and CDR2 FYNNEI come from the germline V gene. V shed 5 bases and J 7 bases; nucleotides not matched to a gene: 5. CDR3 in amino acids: CASSKGTGVQPQHF. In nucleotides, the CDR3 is TGTGCCAGCAGTAAGGGGACAGGGGTCCAGCCCCAGCATTTT.

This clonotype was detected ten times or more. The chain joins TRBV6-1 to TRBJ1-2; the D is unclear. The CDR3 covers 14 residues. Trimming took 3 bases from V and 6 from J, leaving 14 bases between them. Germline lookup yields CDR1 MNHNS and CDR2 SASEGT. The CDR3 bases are TGTGCCAGCAGTGATTGGCCCCGGCACGATGGCTACACCTTC. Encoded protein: CASSDWPRHDGYTF.

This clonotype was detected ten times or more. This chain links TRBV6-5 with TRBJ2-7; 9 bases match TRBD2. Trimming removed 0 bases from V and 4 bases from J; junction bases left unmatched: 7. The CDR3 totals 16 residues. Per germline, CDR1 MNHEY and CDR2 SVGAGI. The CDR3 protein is CASSYSSAGGTYEQYF. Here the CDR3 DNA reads TGTGCCAGCAGTTACTCGTCAGCGGGAGGCACTTACGAGCAGTACTTC.

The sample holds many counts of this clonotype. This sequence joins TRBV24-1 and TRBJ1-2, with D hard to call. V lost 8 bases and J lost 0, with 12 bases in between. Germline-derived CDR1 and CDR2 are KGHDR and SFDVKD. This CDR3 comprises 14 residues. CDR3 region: CATKVGRTNYGYTF. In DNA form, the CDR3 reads TGTGCCACCAAGGTTGGCCGTACTAACTATGGCTACACCTTC.

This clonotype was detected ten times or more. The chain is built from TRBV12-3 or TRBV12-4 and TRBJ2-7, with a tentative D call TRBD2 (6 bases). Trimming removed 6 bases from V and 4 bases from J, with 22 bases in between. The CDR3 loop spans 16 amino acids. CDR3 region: CASRASGTLGGYEQYF. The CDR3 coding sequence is TGTGCCAGCAGGGCTTCCGGGACTTTGGGGGGTTACGAGCAGTACTTC.

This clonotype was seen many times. CDR3 coding DNA: TGTGCCAGTAGTACGACGGGACAGTCCCTCTATGGCTACACCTTC. Translation gives CASSTTGQSLYGYTF. The genes are TRBV19 and TRBJ1-2; 7 bases fit TRBD1. Germline CDR1 is LNHDA and CDR2 is SQIVND (reference sequence). The junction had 9 bases not matched to a gene; V was cut back by 4 bases and J by 4 bases. The CDR3 covers 15 residues.